This T cell receptor (beta chain) was identified during a study of cytomegalovirus exposure and HLA in healthy donors. Study results and limitations: Researchers counted 150 to 200 TCR beta chains as cytomegalovirus-associated. A few CMV-associated chains were confirmed in vitro to be specific for CMV antigens. With later analysis, a missense DCLRE1C variant became linked to TCR beta V- and J-gene trimming. Cytomegalovirus status was reportedly diagnosed by the classifier with high sensitivity and specificity.

PCR amplification relied on 60 Vbeta primers (plus 13 Jbeta primers). The protocol was immunoSEQ multiplex PCR, while the TCRdb copy is restricted to in-frame clones and leaves out a portion. Of over 150,000 clones listed, about 71% are singletons. As to this clone: Its antigen is undetermined.

This clonotype was sampled from a woman between 25 and 40 years old in good health and CMV-seronegative. Input material: PBMCs.

The CDR3 here is CASSLDSPPYEQYF. Written as DNA, the CDR3 is TGCGCCAGCAGCTTGGACAGTCCCCCCTACGAGCAGTACTTC. The rearrangement links TRBV5-1 to TRBJ2-7; no definite D call. The CDR3 covers 14 residues. From germline, CDR1 is SGHRS and CDR2 YFSETQ. Trimming stripped 0 bases from V and 2 bases from J, with 9 bases between.